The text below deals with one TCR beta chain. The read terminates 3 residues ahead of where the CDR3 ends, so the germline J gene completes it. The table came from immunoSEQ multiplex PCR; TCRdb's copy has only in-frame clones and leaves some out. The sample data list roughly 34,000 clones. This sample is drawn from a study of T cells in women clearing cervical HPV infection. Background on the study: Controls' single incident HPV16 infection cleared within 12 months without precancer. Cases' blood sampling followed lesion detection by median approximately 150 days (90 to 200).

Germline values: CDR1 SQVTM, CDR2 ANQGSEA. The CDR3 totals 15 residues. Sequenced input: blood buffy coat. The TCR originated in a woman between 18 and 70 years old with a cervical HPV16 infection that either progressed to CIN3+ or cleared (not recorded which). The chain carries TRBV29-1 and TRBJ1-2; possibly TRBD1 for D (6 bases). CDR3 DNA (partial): TGCAGCGTTGCGGGGACAATGTTGGTCGATTGGGGC. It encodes CSVAGTMLVDWG. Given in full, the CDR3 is CSVAGTMLVDWGYTF.